Shown below are 8 T cell receptor beta chains from a single sample sequenced in a study of a mutant IDH1 vaccine in newly diagnosed glioma. TCRdb keeps only in-frame clones here, not all; method: immunoSEQ multiplex PCR. The table records approximately 20,000 clones, about 85% of them present only once. As to time point: baseline, week 1 (first vaccination visit). As to treatment: pre-vaccination baseline after standard-of-care therapy. Sequenced material: PBMCs, taken from a glioma patient treated with radiotherapy, temozolomide or both. These TCRs come from a man between 35 and 55 years old with glioma.

The gene calls are TRBV7-9 and TRBJ1-1; D not resolved. The germline V and J ends were trimmed by 2 bases and 1 base, with 5 bases remaining between them. CDR1 is SEHNR and CDR2 is FQNEAQ in the germline V gene (reference sequence). The CDR3 length is 13 residues. Here the CDR3 DNA reads TGTGCCAGCAGCTTAAACAGGAACACTGAAGCTTTCTTT. The encoded protein is CASSLNRNTEAFF.

The gene calls are TRBV10-1 and TRBJ1-4; possible D gene TRBD1, 5 bases. V lost 3 bases, J lost 6 bases, and 14 bases lay in between. The CDR3 is 15 residues long. Germline CDR1 and CDR2: WNHNN and SYGVQD (reference sequence). CDR3: CASSDRQGMDEKLFF. The CDR3 DNA sequence: TGCGCCAGCAGTGACCGCCAGGGAATGGATGAAAAACTGTTTTTT.

This chain uses TRBV19 with TRBJ1-5; possible D gene TRBD1, 6 bases. Per the germline V gene, CDR1 is LNHDA and CDR2 is SQIVND (reference sequence). This CDR3 is 14 amino acids long. Trimming took 5 bases from V and 3 from J, leaving 11 bases between them. CDR3 sequence (DNA): TGTGCCAGTAGTCCAACAGGGAACAATCAGCCCCAGCATTTT. Translated: CASSPTGNNQPQHF.

The chain carries TRBV2 and TRBJ1-5; D perhaps matches TRBD1 (5 bases). The CDR3 loop spans 12 amino acids. Germline lookup yields CDR1 SNHLY and CDR2 FYNNEI. V was clipped by 3 bases and J by 8 bases, with 8 bases between them. CDR3 DNA sequence: TGTGCCAGCAGTGAGGGGCGAGAGCCCCAGCATTTT. Protein sequence: CASSEGREPQHF.

This clone was observed once. The chain couples TRBV10-2 to TRBJ2-7; tentative D call: TRBD2 (6 bases). The V end was cut by 8 bases, the J end by 6 bases, with 20 bases between. CDR1 and CDR2 (germline): WSHSY, SAAADI. This CDR3 contains 14 residues. The CDR3 DNA sequence: TGCGCCAGCTCCAGACCCTCCGGGAGCTGCGAGCAGTACGTC. Translated: CASSRPSGSCEQYV.

The genes are TRBV7-3 and TRBJ2-6; the D is unclear. The germline CDR1 and CDR2 sequences are SGHTA and FQGTGA. This CDR3 spans 15 amino acids. V lost 5 bases to trimming and J lost 4 bases, with 12 bases between them. DNA of the CDR3: TGTGCCAGCAGCCCTTGGGCGGTCGGGGCCAACGTCCTGACTTTC. The encoded protein is CASSPWAVGANVLTF.

The chain joins TRBV4-1 to TRBJ2-1; unclear D gene. Trimming shortened V by 0 bases and J by 0 bases, and 6 bases separated the two germline ends. In germline, CDR1 is MGHRA, CDR2 YSYEKL. CDR3 length: 15 residues. This CDR3 is CASSQDMSSYNEQFF. CDR3 bases: TGCGCCAGCAGCCAAGATATGAGCTCCTACAATGAGCAGTTCTTC.

The chain is built from TRBV7-2 and TRBJ2-3; D gene uncertain. V shed 1 base and J shed 2 bases, with 7 bases lying between them. CDR3 length: 14 amino acids. The germline CDR1 and CDR2 sequences are SGHTA and FQGNSA. CDR3 sequence reads: CASSLEGFTDTQYF. CDR3 DNA: TGTGCCAGCAGCTTAGAGGGTTTCACAGATACGCAGTATTTT.